This entry concerns a single T cell receptor (beta chain). There is no known antigen for this receptor. Qualities for individual bases were not recorded, and no much larger clone is one base off. This sample is part of a study of identical twins (dated by TCRdb to 2015 to 2016). Regarding the study in general: To test whether fetal clonotypes persist, this study deep-sequenced TCR alpha and beta repertoires from monozygotic twins, from unrelated adults of various ages, and from cord blood. To rule out contamination, replicate twin experiments were performed at different times with different library preparation protocols. The full study reports these points: In monozygotic twins, recombination models systematically underestimated out-of-frame TCR alpha sharing, but the models matched the sharing seen between unrelated individuals. Out-of-frame TCR alpha sequences shared between twins showed an excess of low generation-probability sequences compared with coincidental sharing between unrelated individuals. A weaker excess of twin sharing was found in beta out-of-frame sequences because the signal-to-noise ratio was lowered by fewer shared sequences. Conclusions relied on cross-sectional statistical analysis, since the same donors could not be followed over many years. Fewer insertions were carried by abundant cord blood beta clonotypes, a similar but weaker trend appeared in young adult naive repertoires, and no such trend appeared in memory repertoires. Zero-insertion analyses could be partly confounded by invariant T cells such as MAIT and iNKT, though diverse VJ usage argued against such confounding for most clonotypes.

The library was built by means of 5' RACE. TCRdb names Illumina HiSeq 2000 as the instrument used. A universal primer binding site was added through template switching, and the final cDNA carried a unique molecular identifier so that TCR cDNA molecules could be counted accurately. Specific primers in the conserved constant-segment region were used to synthesize first-strand cDNA for the TCR alpha and beta chains. Each cDNA library was double barcoded, with a SMART-Mk sample barcode plus Illumina barcodes, to control for contamination. TruSeq adapter sequences along with Illumina sample barcodes were introduced in two successive PCR steps. The TCR alpha and beta cDNA libraries were sequenced on the Illumina HiSeq platform using custom primers. Under the source paper's analysis protocol: Unique molecular identifiers were extracted from raw reads with MiGEC, and CDR3 positions were determined with MiXCR. Recombination models were inferred per individual with the repgenHMM and IGoR tools using an EM algorithm. The tcR package in R was used for shared clonotype analysis, with sharing normalized by the product of cloneset sizes. To study raw recombination free of thymic and clonal selection effects, out-of-frame nonproductive sequences were analyzed. TCRdb itself trimmed the public reads at Q25 with fastp, ran MiXCR and retained productive beta chains. Each entry is one CDR3 protein sequence, shown with its most common DNA and genes. These V and J calls are TCRdb output, not the study's own analysis. Across this sample there are 700,000 to 950,000 distinct CDR3 sequences, with 9% to 15% seen only once. The ten largest clones represent around 1.5% of the sample.

Every donor was a healthy Caucasian. Three pairs of female monozygotic twins, all aged roughly 18 to 29 years, were included in the twin cohort. The RNA used for TCR libraries was isolated from peripheral blood mononuclear cells. The germline V gene (reference sequence) gives CDR1 as SGHKS and CDR2 as YYEKEE. The CDR3, cysteine through phenylalanine, is 14 amino acids long. Only the CDR3 portion is preserved as DNA: 42 bases, with reading frame beginning at the first base. Unmatched junction bases come to 6, with V trimmed by 9 bases and J by 5 bases. These data also featured in a second study, about yellow fever vaccine responses in identical twins. As the second study states: The authors reported that the T cell response to vaccination in identical twins appeared partly convergent and partly personalized. In the study, vaccine-responding T cell clones were precisely tracked in identical twins.

The chain employs TRBV5-5 and TRBJ2-1; 12 middle bases align to TRBD2. The sequence was collected from a woman between 18 and 29 years old in good health. Sequenced input: PBMCs. The CDR3 loop reads CATRLAGEDNEQFF. DNA sequence: TGTGCCACGAGACTAGCGGGGGAGGACAATGAGCAGTTCTTC.